A selection of T cell receptor beta chains follows, all from one sample in a study of blood T cell repertoires in COVID-19. Sequencing used immunoSEQ multiplex PCR; TCRdb keeps in-frame clones, though not all of them. The data show about 100,000 clones, 75% to 85% seen once. Sequenced material: peripheral blood. Receptor source: a woman aged 80 or older with active or convalescent COVID-19. Both conserved end residues are part of each CDR3. A D gene is named only where the DNA matches it firmly. Clone size is not always given. Where it is, it says once, few, many or a class for expanded clones.

j_call,d_call,v_call,clone_size,cdr3_aa,cdr3_nt
TRBJ1-5,TRBD1,TRBV5-8,-,CASSLGTGLTYSNQPQHF,TGTGCCAGCAGCTTGGGGACAGGACTTACCTATAGCAATCAGCCCCAGCATTTT
TRBJ2-6,-,TRBV5-1,-,CASSLERGGRGNVLTF,TGCGCCAGCAGCTTGGAAAGGGGGGGCCGAGGCAACGTCCTGACTTTC
TRBJ1-6,-,TRBV7-2,-,CASSPDRSSYNSPLHF,TGTGCCAGCAGCCCCGACAGAAGCTCCTATAATTCACCCCTCCACTTT
TRBJ2-5,TRBD2,TRBV2,-,CASSTSGSPETQYF,TGTGCCAGCAGTACTAGCGGGAGTCCGGAGACCCAGTACTTC
TRBJ2-5,TRBD2,TRBV7-9,-,CASSLGLAGVETQYF,TGTGCCAGCAGCTTGGGACTAGCGGGAGTGGAGACCCAGTACTTC
TRBJ2-6,-,TRBV27,few,CATRLVVPIIGANVLTF,TGTGCCACCCGGTTAGTGGTTCCGATCATCGGGGCCAACGTCCTGACTTTC
TRBJ1-6,-,TRBV6-2/TRBV6-3,-,CASSYEGAYNSPLHF,TGTGCCAGCAGTTACGAGGGGGCCTATAATTCACCCCTCCACTTT
TRBJ1-3,TRBD1,TRBV6-5,once,CASGDSSSGNTIYF,TGTGCCAGCGGGGACAGCTCATCTGGAAACACCATATATTTT
TRBJ2-3,TRBD2,TRBV7-6,few,CASSATTSGPSTDTQYF,TGTGCCAGCAGCGCAACAACTAGCGGCCCTAGCACAGATACGCAGTATTTT
TRBJ2-1,TRBD2,TRBV28,-,CASSRWTSGGHEQFF,TGTGCCAGCAGTCGATGGACTAGCGGGGGGCATGAGCAGTTCTTC
TRBJ2-5,-,TRBV7-3,-,CASSLGTTETQYF,TGTGCCAGCAGCCTCGGGACAACAGAGACCCAGTACTTC
TRBJ1-2,TRBD1,TRBV27,-,CASKPGGRGLYGYTF,TGTGCCAGCAAACCAGGGGGTAGGGGCCTTTATGGCTACACCTTC
TRBJ1-2,TRBD1,TRBV11-2,-,CASSAGQGAYNGYTF,TGTGCCAGCAGCGCCGGACAGGGGGCCTATAATGGCTACACCTTC
TRBJ1-5,TRBD1,TRBV29-1,-,CSVRTGGGQPQHF,TGCAGCGTTCGGACAGGGGGTGGTCAGCCCCAGCATTTT
TRBJ2-1,TRBD1,TRBV7-6,-,CASSLPQGDAHNEQFF,TGTGCCAGCAGCTTACCCCAGGGGGATGCACACAATGAGCAGTTCTTC
TRBJ2-1,-,TRBV4-3,-,CASSQAAGVGSEQFF,TGCGCCAGCAGCCAAGCGGCCGGAGTGGGGAGTGAGCAGTTCTTC
TRBJ1-4,TRBD1,TRBV7-9,-,CASSRDSNEKLFF,TGTGCCAGCAGTAGGGACAGTAATGAAAAACTGTTTTTT
TRBJ2-3,TRBD2,TRBV6-1,-,CASSEAPTGLVGTDTQYF,TGTGCCAGCAGTGAGGCCCCCACAGGACTAGTAGGCACAGATACGCAGTATTTT
TRBJ2-7,TRBD1,TRBV28,-,CASSSLPQGARSYEQYF,TGTGCCAGCAGTTCTCTCCCGCAGGGGGCCCGCTCCTACGAGCAGTACTTC
TRBJ2-6,-,TRBV5-4,-,CASSLEPSVGANVLTF,TGTGCCAGCAGCTTGGAACCTTCGGTTGGGGCCAACGTCCTGACTTTC
TRBJ2-5,-,TRBV6-1,few,CASSEEFVMYF,TGTGCCAGCAGTGAAGAATTTGTAATGTACTTC
TRBJ1-4,-,TRBV5-1,once,CASSLETATNEKLFF,TGCGCCAGCAGCTTGGAGACAGCAACTAATGAAAAACTGTTTTTT
TRBJ2-5,TRBD1,TRBV6-5,-,CASSYSSTGRETQYF,TGTGCCAGCAGTTACTCCTCGACAGGGCGGGAGACCCAGTACTTC
TRBJ2-5,-,TRBV5-1,-,CASSFSAETQYF,TGTGCCAGCAGCTTTTCCGCGGAGACCCAGTACTTC
TRBJ2-1,-,TRBV5-1,-,CASSSTSGELNEQFF,TGCGCCAGCAGCTCTACCTCAGGGGAACTCAATGAGCAGTTCTTC
TRBJ1-5,TRBD1,TRBV7-9,few,CASSYDRGPQPQHF,TGTGCCAGCAGCTACGACAGGGGGCCCCAGCCCCAGCATTTT
TRBJ2-5,TRBD2,TRBV24-1,-,CATSEAGGTETQYF,TGTGCCACCAGTGAAGCGGGAGGAACAGAGACCCAGTACTTC
TRBJ2-7,TRBD1,TRBV12-3/TRBV12-4,few,CASSPQGEGKYF,TGTGCCAGCAGTCCCCAGGGGGAAGGGAAGTACTTC
TRBJ2-2,-,TRBV7-9,few,CASSLGRSPTGELFF,TGTGCCAGCAGCTTAGGCAGGTCTCCCACCGGGGAGCTGTTTTTT
TRBJ2-5,-,TRBV12-2,few,CASRYLAESETQYF,TGTGCAAGTCGCTATCTAGCTGAGTCGGAGACCCAGTACTTC
TRBJ2-7,TRBD1,TRBV18,-,CASSPSGQGYYEQYF,TGTGCCAGCTCACCTTCGGGACAGGGGTATTACGAGCAGTACTTC
TRBJ2-3,-,TRBV30,-,CAWSHTDTQYF,TGTGCCTGGAGTCACACAGATACGCAGTATTTT
TRBJ2-7,TRBD2,TRBV28,-,CASSNSGLVGAEQYF,TGTGCCAGCAGCAACTCGGGACTAGTGGGAGCCGAGCAGTACTTC
TRBJ2-1,TRBD2,TRBV6-4,-,CASSAGTSGSNEQFF,TGTGCCAGCAGTGCGGGGACTAGCGGGAGCAATGAGCAGTTCTTC
TRBJ2-7,-,TRBV20-1,-,CVVGPGEQYF,TGCGTGGTGGGTCCGGGGGAGCAGTACTTC
TRBJ2-3,-,TRBV5-1,-,CASSSDRDTDTQYF,TGCGCCAGCAGCTCGGACAGAGACACAGATACGCAGTATTTT
TRBJ2-3,-,TRBV6-1,-,CASSEGGGTDTQYF,TGTGCCAGCAGTGAAGGGGGAGGCACAGATACGCAGTATTTT
TRBJ2-7,TRBD2,TRBV7-2,-,CASSLATSGMGTYEQYF,TGTGCCAGCAGCTTAGCGACTAGCGGGATGGGTACCTACGAGCAGTACTTC
TRBJ2-7,TRBD2,TRBV7-8,-,CASSRTSGSEQYF,TGTGCCAGCAGCCGGACTAGCGGGAGCGAGCAGTACTTC
TRBJ2-1,TRBD1,TRBV7-6,-,CASSLLRGRLGLYNEQFF,TGTGCCAGCAGCTTATTAAGGGGGCGTTTAGGTTTGTACAATGAGCAGTTCTTC
TRBJ1-1,-,TRBV4-1,few,CASSQDLGVAEAFF,TGCGCCAGCAGCCAAGATTTAGGGGTCGCTGAAGCTTTCTTT
TRBJ2-5,TRBD2,TRBV6-2/TRBV6-3,once,CASSYSLAGLGETQYF,TGTGCCAGCAGTTACTCCCTAGCGGGACTCGGGGAGACCCAGTACTTC
TRBJ2-1,-,TRBV7-3,-,CASSLPSNEQFF,TGTGCCAGCAGCTTACCTTCCAATGAGCAGTTCTTC
TRBJ1-1,-,TRBV18,-,CASSPAGGVRTEAFF,TGTGCCAGCTCACCCGCGGGCGGGGTTAGGACTGAAGCTTTCTTT
TRBJ1-6,TRBD1,TRBV5-1,-,CASSPNGQVGVSPLHF,TGCGCCAGCAGCCCCAACGGACAGGTAGGGGTCTCACCCCTCCACTTT
TRBJ2-5,TRBD1,TRBV28,-,CASSPQGAGETQYF,TGTGCCAGCAGCCCCCAGGGGGCGGGGGAGACCCAGTACTTC
TRBJ2-4,-,TRBV7-2,-,CASSHTQNIQYF,TGTGCCAGCAGCCACACCCAAAACATTCAGTACTTC
TRBJ1-4,-,TRBV30,-,CAWSTSEKLFF,TGTGCCTGGAGTACATCTGAAAAACTGTTTTTT
TRBJ1-3,-,TRBV7-8,-,CASSLNRGAGNTIYF,TGTGCCAGCAGCCTGAATCGGGGGGCTGGAAACACCATATATTTT
TRBJ2-7,TRBD2,TRBV5-1,few,CASSPRLAGTYEQYF,TGCGCCAGCAGCCCCAGGCTAGCGGGGACCTACGAGCAGTACTTC
TRBJ2-3,-,TRBV19,-,CASNGRRTDTQYF,TGTGCCAGTAATGGGCGGAGGACGGATACGCAGTATTTT
TRBJ1-1,TRBD1,TRBV18,-,CASSKDRAEAFF,TGTGCCAGCTCAAAAGACAGGGCTGAAGCTTTCTTT
TRBJ2-7,TRBD1,TRBV5-1,-,CASSSGTGEAEQYF,TGCGCCAGCAGCTCCGGGACAGGGGAAGCCGAGCAGTACTTC
TRBJ2-3,-,TRBV9,-,CASSVLLETSTDTQYF,TGTGCCAGCAGCGTATTACTCGAGACAAGCACAGATACGCAGTATTTT